The 17 T cell receptor beta chains below were found in one sample sequenced in a study of shared clonotypes between healthy human individuals. This table comes from immunoSEQ multiplex PCR, and its TCRdb copy is limited to in-frame clones, with some not included. The data show 500,000 or so clones, with 95% to 96% seen just once and about 0.067% held by the top ten. The sample consisted of naive CD4+ T cells sorted from blood. As to subset: CD45RA+ positively selected. Receptor source: a woman aged 30 to 39 in good health.

The J gene is TRBJ2-7, the V gene TRBV15; D call uncertain. This CDR3 is built from 15 residues. Germline V CDR1 and CDR2: LNHNV, YYDKDF (reference sequence). V lost 0 bases and J 2 bases, leaving 11 bases between the germline ends. DNA of the CDR3: TGTGCCACCAGCAGAGATGCGGCAGTTCCCTACGAGCAGTACTTC. This translates into CATSRDAAVPYEQYF.

The rearrangement joins TRBV19 to TRBJ2-7; possibly TRBD1 or TRBD2 for D (5 bases each). The CDR3 runs to 14 residues. Germline lookup yields CDR1 LNHDA and CDR2 SQIVND (reference sequence). V was shortened by 5 bases and J by 6 bases, with 17 bases between the two germline ends. Written as DNA, the CDR3 is TGTGCCAGTAGTTTCAACCGGGACCCTTCCGAGCAGTACTTC. It encodes CASSFNRDPSEQYF.

The rearrangement uses TRBV2 and TRBJ2-1; 8 nucleotides match TRBD2. Germline V lookup: CDR1 SNHLY, CDR2 FYNNEI. This CDR3 comprises 20 residues. V was clipped by 3 bases and J by 2 bases; unmatched bases: 18. The CDR3 DNA follows: TGTGCCAGCAGTGAGAGGGGGTTCACGCTAGCGGGCCTAGCCTACAATGAGCAGTTCTTC. Its protein product is CASSERGFTLAGLAYNEQFF.

The rearrangement links TRBV6-5 to TRBJ2-4, with TRBD1 as a possible D gene (6 bases). CDR1 and CDR2 (germline): MNHEY, SVGAGI. Trimming pared 2 bases from V and 5 bases from J, leaving 13 bases between. CDR3 length: 15 amino acids. The CDR3 reads CASSYKARGQNIQYF. DNA for the CDR3: TGTGCCAGCAGTTACAAGGCCAGGGGCCAAAACATTCAGTACTTC.

This rearrangement joins TRBV5-8 to TRBJ2-7; D possibly uses TRBD1 or TRBD2 (5 bases each). The CDR3 contains 15 residues. Looked up from germline, CDR1 is SGHTS and CDR2 is YDEGEE. The V and J ends lost 5 bases and 3 bases respectively, with 18 bases between them. The CDR3 nucleotides read TGTGCCAGCAGGCCCCCTCCCGGGACCTACTACGAGCAGTACTTC. This encodes CASRPPPGTYYEQYF.

The gene calls are TRBV6-6 and TRBJ1-5, with unresolved D. V was clipped by 7 bases and J by 4 bases, with 20 bases between them. Germline V gene sequence: CDR1 MNHNY, CDR2 SVGAGI (reference sequence). This CDR3 contains 16 residues. The CDR3 loop reads CASTSRAGATNQPQHF. The CDR3 DNA reads TGTGCCAGCACCTCGCGGGCAGGAGCTACTAATCAGCCCCAGCATTTT.

The V and J genes are TRBV2 and TRBJ2-3; 9 bases line up with TRBD2. This CDR3 contains 14 residues. CDR1 is SNHLY and CDR2 is FYNNEI in the germline V gene. Germline trimming cut 6 bases from V and 7 bases from J; bases unmatched to any gene: 8. CDR3 region: CASRRGTSPNTQYF. Written as DNA, the CDR3 is TGTGCCAGCAGACGCGGGACTAGCCCAAATACGCAGTATTTT. The whole variable domain, filled in from reference TRBV2 and TRBJ2-3, reads EPEVTQTPSHQVTQMGQEVILRCVPISNHLYFYWYRQILGQKVEFLVSFYNNEISEKSEIFDDQFSVERPDGSNFTLKIRSTKLEDSAMYFCASRRGTSPNTQYFGPGTRLTVL.

This chain uses TRBV5-1 with TRBJ2-5; D might be TRBD1 (6 bases). V was clipped by 2 bases and J by 5 bases, with 13 bases between them. Germline values: CDR1 SGHRS, CDR2 YFSETQ. CDR3 size: 14 residues. In DNA, the CDR3 is TGCGCCAGCAGCTTTCTGGGGGCAGGGGAGACCCAGTACTTC. Protein product: CASSFLGAGETQYF.

The chain recombines TRBV7-3 with TRBJ2-2, with 9 positions matching TRBD1. The CDR3 covers 18 residues. Per germline, CDR1 SGHTA and CDR2 FQGTGA. V lost 5 bases to trimming and J lost 4 bases; unmatched junction nucleotides: 14. The CDR3 region is CASSPTPRDRVVTGELFF. CDR3 nucleotide sequence: TGTGCCAGCAGCCCAACCCCCCGGGACAGGGTAGTCACCGGGGAGCTGTTTTTT.

This chain uses TRBV18 with TRBJ1-2; no definite D call. V was shortened by 6 bases and J by 0 bases, with 14 bases between the two germline ends. Germline values: CDR1 KGHSH, CDR2 LQKENI. CDR3 length: 15 amino acids. CDR3 in DNA: TGTGCCAGCTCGTTGGCAACGGACGCTAACTATGGCTACACCTTC. Translation: CASSLATDANYGYTF.

The gene calls are TRBV28 and TRBJ1-2; D not resolved. Per germline, CDR1 MDHEN and CDR2 SYDVKM. V was cut by 3 bases and J by 5 bases, with 7 bases left in between. The CDR3 is 12 residues long. The CDR3 bases are TGTGCCAGCAGTTTTTATCTATATGGCTACACCTTC. Translation: CASSFYLYGYTF.

This CDR3 is CASSLVAGTKMNTEAFF. CDR3 coding DNA: TGCGCCAGCAGCTTGGTTGCAGGGACGAAGATGAACACTGAAGCTTTCTTT. The chain recombines TRBV5-1 with TRBJ1-1; D may be TRBD1 (5 bases). The V gene's germline CDR1 is SGHRS and CDR2 YFSETQ. There are 17 residues in the CDR3. V dropped 0 bases and J dropped 0 bases, with 15 bases sitting between them.

The V call is TRBV11-2, the J call TRBJ2-1, with TRBD2 identical over 9 bases. The V segment lost 3 bases and the J segment 0 bases; nucleotides outside the gene matches: 0. The CDR3 loop spans 15 amino acids. Germline CDR1 SGHAT, CDR2 FQNNGV. The CDR3 bases are TGTGCCAGCAGCTTTAGCGGGAGCTCCTACAATGAGCAGTTCTTC. Encoded protein: CASSFSGSSYNEQFF.

The rearrangement uses TRBV28 and TRBJ2-7; TRBD1 matches 9 bases. V trimming: 11 bases; J trimming: 3 bases; junction bases outside the gene matches: 5. This CDR3 contains 12 residues. Looked up from germline, CDR1 is MDHEN and CDR2 is SYDVKM. CDR3 nucleotide sequence: TGTGCCGGGGGACAGGGACACTACGAGCAGTACTTC. This sequence encodes CAGGQGHYEQYF.

The rearrangement uses TRBV25-1 and TRBJ2-5; possibly TRBD1 for D (6 bases). V lost 4 bases and J 5 bases, leaving 14 bases between the germline ends. The germline CDR1 and CDR2 sequences are MGHDK and SYGVNS. CDR3 length: 14 residues. The CDR3 nucleotides are TGTGCCAGCAGTGGAAACAGGGTGATGGAGACCCAGTACTTC. Its protein is CASSGNRVMETQYF.

V usage is TRBV11-2 and J usage is TRBJ2-7; D unclear. The germline V and J ends were trimmed by 1 base and 6 bases, with 4 bases remaining between them. Germline CDR1 and CDR2: SGHAT and FQNNGV. CDR3 size: 11 residues. The CDR3 nucleotides read TGTGCCAGCAGCTTAGGTCCCGAGCAGTACTTC. This encodes CASSLGPEQYF.

V is TRBV27 and J is TRBJ2-7, with TRBD2 matching over 15 bases. Trimming at V came to 6 bases and at J to 4 bases, leaving 22 bases not matched to a gene. This CDR3 contains 21 residues. CDR1 is MNHEY and CDR2 is SMNVEV in the germline V gene (reference sequence). The CDR3 DNA sequence: TGTGCCAGCAGGCCCCGGGGCGGGGCTCCGGGACTAGCGGGAGGCGGATACGAGCAGTACTTC. This gives the protein CASRPRGGAPGLAGGGYEQYF.